One sample yielded the 6 T cell receptor beta chains listed below, sequenced in a study of blood T cell repertoires in COVID-19. TCRdb's table, derived via immunoSEQ multiplex PCR, lists solely in-frame clones and lacks some. The top ten hold more than 7.5% of the sample, which has over 25,000 clones, 85% seen once. The specimen was peripheral blood. The receptors were sampled from a man aged 80 or over with active COVID-19.

The chain has TRBV2 and TRBJ1-2; no reliable D call. CDR3 size: 14 residues. CDR1 and CDR2 (germline): SNHLY, FYNNEI. With 2 bases removed from V and 4 bases from J, the gap between germline ends came to 11 bases. CDR3 region: CASSESGRFYGYTF. CDR3 sequence (DNA): TGTGCCAGCAGTGAATCTGGGAGGTTCTATGGCTACACCTTC.

The gene calls are TRBV30 and TRBJ2-7, with a weak D call TRBD2 (6 bases). The CDR3 sequence is 15 residues long. Trimming stripped 0 bases from V and 9 bases from J, with 21 bases between. Germline CDR1 is GTSNPN and CDR2 is SVGIG (reference sequence). The CDR3 DNA follows: TGTGCCTGGAGTGTTAGGCCGGGGACTCCTGGAGTGCAGTACTTC. Protein product: CAWSVRPGTPGVQYF.

The chain uses TRBV7-2 and TRBJ1-1; D is undetermined. Germline CDR1 and CDR2: SGHTA and FQGNSA. The CDR3 runs 13 residues. With 5 bases removed from V and 5 bases from J, the gap between germline ends came to 12 bases. In DNA, the CDR3 is TGTGCCAGCAGCCAAGCGCCAGTAACTGAAGCTTTCTTT. Translated, it gives CASSQAPVTEAFF.

The chain carries TRBV9 and TRBJ2-3; D is unclear. Trimming pared 4 bases from V and 4 bases from J, leaving 13 bases between. Germline lookup yields CDR1 SGDLS and CDR2 YYNGEE. The CDR3 length is 14 residues. The CDR3 loop reads CASSLTRWADTQYF. In DNA form, the CDR3 reads TGTGCCAGCAGCTTGACTCGCTGGGCAGATACGCAGTATTTT.

The V and J genes are TRBV24-1 and TRBJ1-2; 8 bases are a match to TRBD1. Trimming removed 3 bases from V and 8 bases from J; junction bases left unmatched: 7. The germline CDR1 and CDR2 sequences are KGHDR and SFDVKD. The CDR3 totals 14 residues. CDR3 DNA sequence: TGTGCCACCAGTGATGCAGGGGGCTTAGAAGGCTACACCTTC. Its protein product is CATSDAGGLEGYTF.

This clone was detected once. The rearrangement joins TRBV3-1 (or the pseudogene TRBV3-2) to TRBJ2-5; 15 bases map to TRBD2. Per germline, CDR1 LGHDT and CDR2 YNNKEL (reference sequence). This CDR3 contains 16 residues. The V gene end was trimmed by 4 bases and the J gene end by 5 bases; junction bases not matched to a gene: 5. CDR3 coding DNA: TGTGCCAGCAGCCGGGGACTAGCGGGGGGATTGGAGACCCAGTACTTC. Its protein product is CASSRGLAGGLETQYF.